The rows below give T cell receptor beta chains drawn from one sample of a study of spatial heterogeneity in lung cancer. TCRdb processed the 5' RACE reads anew with MiXCR; each CDR3 protein has one entry. This sample has about 45,000 distinct CDR3 sequences; approximately 12% occur once, and the top ten carry approximately 42%. Source: PBMCs, taken at surgery. These receptors originate from a female donor with early-stage non-small cell lung cancer. Both conserved end residues are part of each CDR3. The order of the fields is clone size, J gene, V gene, CDR3 protein. Not every row has a clone size; where given, it reads once, few, many or a size class.

size: few
J: TRBJ2-7
V: TRBV3-1
CDR3: CASSQGWGSYEQYF

size: many
J: TRBJ1-1
V: TRBV5-1
CDR3: CASSLAAGGNTEAFF

size: -
J: TRBJ2-7
V: TRBV23-1
CDR3: CASSQSGYEQYF

size: many
J: TRBJ1-1
V: TRBV6-5
CDR3: CASSSLENTEAFF

size: -
J: TRBJ1-6
V: TRBV2
CDR3: CASYQGHSPLHF

size: -
J: TRBJ1-1
V: TRBV4-1
CDR3: CASSQTDSMNTEAFF

size: -
J: TRBJ2-5
V: TRBV9
CDR3: CASSETLRRGETQYF

size: -
J: TRBJ1-5
V: TRBV20-1
CDR3: CSARDWAGDQPQHF

size: -
J: TRBJ2-2
V: TRBV19
CDR3: CASKMGHSNTGELFF

size: -
J: TRBJ2-3
V: TRBV10-2
CDR3: CASSENPNWDTQYF

size: few
J: TRBJ2-5
V: TRBV5-6
CDR3: CASSLAWRGNQETQYF

size: -
J: TRBJ2-2
V: TRBV6-5
CDR3: CASSSTLGVAGELFF

size: -
J: TRBJ1-6
V: TRBV6-1
CDR3: CAGGDAGNSPLHF

size: many
J: TRBJ2-3
V: TRBV4-3
CDR3: CASSQDYNGGRTDTQYF

size: many
J: TRBJ2-7
V: TRBV7-8
CDR3: CASSLRLNPEQYF

size: once
J: TRBJ2-6
V: TRBV11-2
CDR3: CASSTITGLGANVLTF

size: -
J: TRBJ1-1
V: TRBV12-3/TRBV12-4
CDR3: CASSLGHGNTEAFF

size: -
J: TRBJ1-3
V: TRBV12-3/TRBV12-4
CDR3: CERSKEGEERYGKKIYF

size: many
J: TRBJ2-1
V: TRBV29-1
CDR3: CSVEGLASYNEQFF

size: many
J: TRBJ2-7
V: TRBV6-5
CDR3: CASSRVDSYPYEQYF

size: -
J: TRBJ1-5
V: TRBV12-3/TRBV12-4
CDR3: CASSLGGSGFHGQPQHF

size: -
J: TRBJ2-2
V: TRBV19
CDR3: CASSGTDQNPGELFF

size: many
J: TRBJ2-7
V: TRBV20-1
CDR3: CSARVSRGTYEQYF

size: many
J: TRBJ2-3
V: TRBV12-3/TRBV12-4
CDR3: CASSPGEDTQYF

size: many
J: TRBJ1-1
V: TRBV29-1
CDR3: CSARQGRTSTEAFF

size: -
J: TRBJ2-1
V: TRBV20-1
CDR3: CSARGQGTGDSGDEQFF

size: few
J: TRBJ2-1
V: TRBV12-3/TRBV12-4
CDR3: CASSLMQGDGEQFF

size: many
J: TRBJ2-3
V: TRBV11-2
CDR3: CASSWGITDTQYF

size: -
J: TRBJ2-3
V: TRBV18
CDR3: CASSAIPVGDTQYF

size: -
J: TRBJ2-3
V: TRBV6-6
CDR3: CASSPAVTDTQYF

size: few
J: TRBJ2-2
V: TRBV20-1
CDR3: CSARTSGGGTGELFF

size: few
J: TRBJ1-1
V: TRBV4-2
CDR3: CASSLNRDSTSEAFF

size: -
J: TRBJ2-1
V: TRBV4-1
CDR3: CARSQEGGFYNEQFF

size: many
J: TRBJ1-5
V: TRBV12-5
CDR3: CASGFGGQQPQHF

size: -
J: TRBJ1-1
V: TRBV12-3/TRBV12-4
CDR3: CASRLTGQGRRAFF

size: -
J: TRBJ2-7
V: TRBV7-2
CDR3: CASSSAARGQYF

size: few
J: TRBJ2-2
V: TRBV4-3
CDR3: CASSQIPDQRGTGELFF

size: few
J: TRBJ2-7
V: TRBV7-8
CDR3: CASSPGTGVGYEQYF

size: hyperexpanded
J: TRBJ2-7
V: TRBV29-1
CDR3: CSVEVGDRGYEQYF

size: few
J: TRBJ2-7
V: TRBV21-1
CDR3: CASPRGKGLFYEQYF

size: few
J: TRBJ2-5
V: TRBV15
CDR3: CATSGSAETQYF

size: -
J: TRBJ2-7
V: TRBV20-1
CDR3: CSAQPGQADSYEQYF

size: -
J: TRBJ1-2
V: TRBV12-3/TRBV12-4
CDR3: CASSPEGRGYTF

size: many
J: TRBJ1-5
V: TRBV10-3
CDR3: CAIGRVLQPQHF

size: many
J: TRBJ2-2
V: TRBV7-3
CDR3: CASSPSGTSGGASGELFF